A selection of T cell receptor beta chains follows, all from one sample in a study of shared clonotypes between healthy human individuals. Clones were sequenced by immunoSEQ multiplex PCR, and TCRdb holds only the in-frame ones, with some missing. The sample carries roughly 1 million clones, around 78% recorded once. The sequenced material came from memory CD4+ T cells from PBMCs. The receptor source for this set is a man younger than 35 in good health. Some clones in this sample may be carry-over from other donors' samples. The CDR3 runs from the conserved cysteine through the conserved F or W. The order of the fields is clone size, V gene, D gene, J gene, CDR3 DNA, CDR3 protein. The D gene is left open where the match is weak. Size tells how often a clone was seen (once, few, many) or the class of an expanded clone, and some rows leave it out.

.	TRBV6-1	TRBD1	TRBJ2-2	TGTGCCTCCGGCAGGGGACAGGGGATCCCCGGGGAGCTGTTTTTT	CASGRGQGIPGELFF
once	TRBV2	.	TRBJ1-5	TGTGCCAGCAGTGGGGGCCCCGGGACGTCAGGTAGCAATCAGCCCCAGCATTTT	CASSGGPGTSGSNQPQHF
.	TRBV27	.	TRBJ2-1	TGTGCCAGCAGTTTAGGTAGCGGCTCCTACAATGAGCAGTTCTTC	CASSLGSGSYNEQFF
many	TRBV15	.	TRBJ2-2	TGTGCCACCAGCAAAGACAGGAACACCGGGGAGCTGTTTTTT	CATSKDRNTGELFF
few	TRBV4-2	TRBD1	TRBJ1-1	TGTGCCAGCAGCTATCGACAGGGAGACACTGAAGCTTTCTTT	CASSYRQGDTEAFF
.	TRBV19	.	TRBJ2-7	TGTGCCAGTAGTATGGGGTTTATTCGGACTGCGCGATACGAGCAGTACTTC	CASSMGFIRTARYEQYF
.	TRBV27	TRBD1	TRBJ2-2	TGTGCCAGCAGTCAGGGGGCTGCGAACACCGGGGAGCTGTTTTTT	CASSQGAANTGELFF
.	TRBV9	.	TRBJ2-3	TGTGCCAGCAGCGTAGCTGGAACAGATACGCAGTATTTT	CASSVAGTDTQYF
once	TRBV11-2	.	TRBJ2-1	TGTGCCAGCAGCTCGGACCACAATGAGCAGTTCTTC	CASSSDHNEQFF
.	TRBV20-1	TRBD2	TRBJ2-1	TGCAGTGCCGCACTAGCGGGAGTACAGTTCTTC	CSAALAGVQFF
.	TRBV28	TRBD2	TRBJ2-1	TGTGCCAGCAGTTTTCTAGCGGGAGGTTTAAATGAGCAGTTCTTC	CASSFLAGGLNEQFF
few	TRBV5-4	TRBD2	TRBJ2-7	TGTGCCAGCAGCTTGGCGCTAGCGGGAGAAGGGGGCGAGCAGTACTTC	CASSLALAGEGGEQYF
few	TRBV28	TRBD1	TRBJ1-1	TGTGCCAGCAGTTTTGTCCCGGGACAGGGGCCCGGTACTGAAGCTTTCTTT	CASSFVPGQGPGTEAFF
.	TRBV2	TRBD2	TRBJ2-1	TGTGCCAGCAATAGCCAGAGGACTAGCGGGAGTTTCGATGAGCAGTTCTTC	CASNSQRTSGSFDEQFF
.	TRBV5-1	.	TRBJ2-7	TGCGCCAGCAGCTTGGTTTCGACTAAGCTGACCTACGAGCAGTACTTC	CASSLVSTKLTYEQYF
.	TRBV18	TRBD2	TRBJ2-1	TGTGCCAGCTCACCAATGCTCCCTAGCGGGAGCCATGAGCAGTTCTTC	CASSPMLPSGSHEQFF
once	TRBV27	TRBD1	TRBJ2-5	TGTGCCAGCAGTTTCCACGACAGGGGGCGCTGGGAGACCCAGTACTTC	CASSFHDRGRWETQYF
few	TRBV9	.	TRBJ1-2	TGTGCCAGCAGCGGAGGAAGTTTTGGGGCTAACTATGGCTACACCTTC	CASSGGSFGANYGYTF
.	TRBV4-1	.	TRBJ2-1	TGCGCCAGCAGCCAAGATAACGTGCCGTACAATGAGCAGTTCTTC	CASSQDNVPYNEQFF
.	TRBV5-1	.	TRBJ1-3	TGCGCCAGCCGCCCACAGGGTTTAAACACCATATATTTT	CASRPQGLNTIYF
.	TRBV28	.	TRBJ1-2	TGTGCCAGCAGTGCCATAGGATTCAACTATGGCTACACCTTC	CASSAIGFNYGYTF
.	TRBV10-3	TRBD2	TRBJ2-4	TGTGCCATGAGCGGGGCAATCAAAAACATTCAGTACTTC	CAMSGAIKNIQYF
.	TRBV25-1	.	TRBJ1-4	TGTGCCAGCAGTGCAGGGGATGAAAAACTGTTTTTT	CASSAGDEKLFF
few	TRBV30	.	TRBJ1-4	TGTGCCTGGAGTGCCCAGGGAGGGGAAAAACTGTTTTTT	CAWSAQGGEKLFF
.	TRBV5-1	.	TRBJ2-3	TGCGCCAGCAGCACTTCGGCCACAGATACGCAGTATTTT	CASSTSATDTQYF
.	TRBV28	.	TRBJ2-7	TGTGCCAGCAGTTCTACTACGGACAGGAGGGGATACGAGCAGTACTTC	CASSSTTDRRGYEQYF
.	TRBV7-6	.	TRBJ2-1	TGTGCCAGCGAGGAGCCGGGGATTCGGGATAGCCATGAGCAGTTCTTC	CASEEPGIRDSHEQFF
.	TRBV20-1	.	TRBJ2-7	TGCAGTGCGAGGGAGAACTACGAGCAGTACTTC	CSARENYEQYF
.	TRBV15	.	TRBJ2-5	TGTGCCACCAGCAGAGAGGGTGGTGGAGAGTACTGGTACCAAGAGACCCAGTACTTC	CATSREGGGEYWYQETQYF
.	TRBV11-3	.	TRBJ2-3	TGTGCCAGCAGCCCGAGGGGAGGTACAGATACGCAGTATTTT	CASSPRGGTDTQYF
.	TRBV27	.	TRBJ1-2	TGTGCCAGCAGGCCGGTCAGAGGGGCTGGGGACTATGGCTACACCTTC	CASRPVRGAGDYGYTF
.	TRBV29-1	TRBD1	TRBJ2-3	TGCAGCGTTGGGCAGGGGGGCACAGATACGCAGTATTTT	CSVGQGGTDTQYF
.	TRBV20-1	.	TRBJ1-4	TGCAGTGCTAGAGATAATGAAAAACTGTTTTTT	CSARDNEKLFF
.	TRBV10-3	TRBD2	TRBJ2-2	TGTGCCATCAGTGGGCCCTCGAGCGGGAGAGGAGCCGGGGAGCTGTTTTTT	CAISGPSSGRGAGELFF
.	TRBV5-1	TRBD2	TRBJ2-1	TGCGCCAGCAGCTTGGGGAGAGCGGGAGGAAAGGATGAGCAGTTCTTC	CASSLGRAGGKDEQFF
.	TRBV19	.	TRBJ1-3	TGTGCCAGTACTGGGTTGGCGGCGGGAAACACCATATATTTT	CASTGLAAGNTIYF
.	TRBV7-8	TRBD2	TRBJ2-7	TGTGCCAGCAGCCAGACTAGCGGCTCCTACGAGCAGTACTTC	CASSQTSGSYEQYF
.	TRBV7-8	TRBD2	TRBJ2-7	TGTGCCAGCAGCTCGTGGACTAGCGGGAGCTTCCCCTACGAGCAGTACTTC	CASSSWTSGSFPYEQYF
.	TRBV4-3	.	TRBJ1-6	TGCGCCAGCAGCCAAGTGACGGATTATAATTCACCCCTCCACTTT	CASSQVTDYNSPLHF
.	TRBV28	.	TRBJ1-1	TGTGCCAGCAGTTTACGTGGTTCGGGAGCTTTCTTT	CASSLRGSGAFF
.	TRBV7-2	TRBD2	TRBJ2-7	TGTGCCAGCAGCCAGGGACTAGCGTTTACCTACGAGCAGTACTTC	CASSQGLAFTYEQYF
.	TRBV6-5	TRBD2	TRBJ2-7	TGTGCCAGCAGTTACTCCGGGACTAGCAACTACGAGCAGTACTTC	CASSYSGTSNYEQYF
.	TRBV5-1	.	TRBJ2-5	TGCGCCAGCAGCGGGGCGGGATCGGGCCTAGAGACCCAGTACTTC	CASSGAGSGLETQYF
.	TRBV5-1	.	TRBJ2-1	TGCGCCAGCAGCTTGGCCGGGGGGCGACGGAATAATGAGCAGTTCTTC	CASSLAGGRRNNEQFF
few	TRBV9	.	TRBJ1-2	TGTGCCAGCAGCGTAGGGCAGGGAGACGGTGGCTACACCTTC	CASSVGQGDGGYTF
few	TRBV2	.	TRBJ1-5	TGTGCCAGCAGGGGGGATAGCAATCAGCCCCAGCATTTT	CASRGDSNQPQHF
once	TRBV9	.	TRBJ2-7	TGTGCCAGCAGCCCTCGCGCGGGCTCCTACGAGCAGTACTTC	CASSPRAGSYEQYF